The TCR beta chain described here comes from a study of response to subunit inactivated influenza vaccine (dated by TCRdb to the late 2010s). Broadly, across the study: Deep quantitative T cell receptor repertoire profiling was used in the study to track responses to a trivalent subunit inactivated influenza vaccine. Findings and caveats that apply to the study as a whole: The authors proposed that each seasonal influenza vaccination may bring in only a limited number of new T cells.

The table lists this clonotype with a few counts. Its recognized antigen is unknown. Within one base of it there is no much larger clone, and no base qualities were kept. The CDR3 spans 13 residues, from the cysteine through the phenylalanine. Only the CDR3 DNA stays, 39 bases, in frame from base 1. At the junction V is shortened by 5 bases and J by 0 bases, with 11 bases in between. For CDR1 and CDR2, the germline V gene lists SQVTM and ANQGSEA. Libraries were prepared through RT-PCR. The run used an Illumina HiSeq 2500. Through fastp at Q25 and MiXCR, TCRdb rebuilt clones from the public reads, retaining in-frame beta chains. For every CDR3 protein sequence, its rows merge into one entry that carries the most common genes and DNA. A total of around 200,000 distinct CDR3 sequences appear in this sample, around 14% of them only once. Of the sample, 26% is held by the ten largest clones.

The material sequenced was CD8+ T cells sorted from PBMCs, taken roughly 5 days after vaccination. In this chain, TRBV29-1 is recombined with TRBJ2-7, with the D gene uncertain. This TCR came from a man aged 50-60 years who received an inactivated influenza vaccine. Donor details come from another sample of the same person, matched by shared clones. CDR3 protein: CSVRTPGSYEQYF. The sequence in DNA is TGCAGCGTTCGAACGCCTGGCTCCTACGAGCAGTACTTC.